The rows below give T cell receptor beta chains drawn from one sample of a study of cytomegalovirus exposure and HLA in healthy donors. Data came from immunoSEQ multiplex PCR; TCRdb stores just in-frame clones and leaves some out. In the table there are 150,000 to 200,000 clones, 80% of which are singletons. The sample taken for sequencing was PBMCs. The source is a woman in her 40s in good health and CMV-seronegative. CDR3s include the opening cysteine and the closing phenylalanine or tryptophan. A D gene is named only where the DNA matches it firmly. Rows may omit the clone size; those that give it use once, few, many or a size class.

J | V | D | size | DNA | CDR3
TRBJ1-2 | TRBV7-9 | TRBD1 | few | TGTGCCAGCAGTGAACCGGACAGGGCGGGGGGCTACACCTTC | CASSEPDRAGGYTF
TRBJ2-3 | TRBV5-6 | TRBD1 | NA | TGTGCCAGCAGCTTGGGGACAGGGGGCACAGATACGCAGTATTTT | CASSLGTGGTDTQYF
TRBJ1-2 | TRBV7-2 | NA | NA | TGTGCCAGCAGCTCCAGGAATCAAAGGGGCTTGCCTGGCTACACCTTC | CASSSRNQRGLPGYTF
TRBJ1-1 | TRBV29-1 | TRBD1 | NA | TGCAGCGTTGAAGAAGGGGGCCGGACTGAAGCTTTCTTT | CSVEEGGRTEAFF
TRBJ2-1 | TRBV5-6 | TRBD1 | NA | TGTGCCAGCAGCTTGGAGGGGACAGGGCGTGAGCAGTTCTTC | CASSLEGTGREQFF
TRBJ2-3 | TRBV5-1 | NA | NA | TGCGCCAGCAGCCGAGTCTTTCAGGGTTCCACAGATACGCAGTATTTT | CASSRVFQGSTDTQYF
TRBJ1-4 | TRBV6-6 | TRBD1 | NA | TGTGCCAGCAGTACAGGGGGAACTAATGAAAAACTGTTTTTT | CASSTGGTNEKLFF
TRBJ2-5 | TRBV5-6 | TRBD1 | once | TGTGCCAGCAGTTACGGGACAGTCGGAGAGCAGTACTTC | CASSYGTVGEQYF
TRBJ1-2 | TRBV7-2 | TRBD1 | NA | TGTGCCAGCAGCTTACAGGGGGACTCAGGCTACACCTTC | CASSLQGDSGYTF
TRBJ2-5 | TRBV7-2 | TRBD2 | NA | TGTGCCAGCAGCTTAGCTGGCGGGAGGGCGGAGACCCAGTACTTC | CASSLAGGRAETQYF
TRBJ2-7 | TRBV20-1 | NA | NA | TGCAGTTATTACTTTTACGAGCAGTACTTC | CSYYFYEQYF
TRBJ2-7 | TRBV14 | NA | NA | TGTGCCAGCAGCCAACAGTGGGAGCAGTACTTC | CASSQQWEQYF
TRBJ2-7 | TRBV7-9 | NA | NA | TGTGCCAGCAGCTTCAGCGGCACCTACGAGCAGTACTTC | CASSFSGTYEQYF
TRBJ2-7 | TRBV5-6 | NA | NA | TGTGCCAGCAGCTTGGTCGGGAGCTACGAGCAGTACTTC | CASSLVGSYEQYF
TRBJ2-5 | TRBV29-1 | TRBD1 | NA | TGCAGCGTTACAACAGGGGGCGGAGAGACCCAGTACTTC | CSVTTGGGETQYF
TRBJ2-6 | TRBV9 | TRBD1 | NA | TGTGCCAGCAGCCTTACAGGGGCCGGGGCCAACGTCCTGACTTTC | CASSLTGAGANVLTF